This TCR beta chain was captured in a study of read filtering for tumor transcriptome and immune sequencing. Study as a whole: Eight or nine patients were R-ISS I, some 15 were R-ISS II, more than five were R-ISS III. IR-seq gave about 3.5 to 10.27 million TCR reads per sample; RNA-seq gave roughly 80 to 1273.

Unmatched junction bases numbered 9, after V lost 8 bases and J lost 6 bases. The CDR3 extends over 13 amino acids. Germline V gene lookup returns CDR1 GTSNPN and CDR2 SVGIG (reference sequence). This clonotype was seen repeatedly, ten times or more. This library used around 400 ng RNA and molecular barcoded adaptors spanning alpha/delta and beta/gamma chains. Each CDR3 protein gets one entry after TCRdb re-called the reads with MiXCR. The sample records some 130,000 distinct CDR3 sequences, roughly 13% being singletons. This sequence joins TRBV30 and TRBJ1-5; 8 positions agree with TRBD1. The material sequenced was a population of CD138-negative cells sorted from bone marrow. This TCR was recovered from a donor aged 40 or older with multiple myeloma. The CDR3 loop reads CALGPGGGQPQHF. CDR3 in DNA: TGTGCCCTGGGGCCAGGGGGCGGTCAGCCCCAGCATTTT.